This T cell receptor (beta chain) appears in the sequencing data of a study of blood T cell repertoires in COVID-19. This CDR3 is 16 amino acids long. From germline, CDR1 is SGHTA and CDR2 FQGTGA. The ends lost 5 bases at V and 1 base at J; junction bases unmatched: 6. Assay: immunoSEQ multiplex PCR; the TCRdb copy retains only in-frame clones and omits some. The sample carries 87,000 or so clones, around 85% recorded once. Sequences were obtained from peripheral blood. The source is a woman aged 80 or older with active or convalescent COVID-19. The chain carries TRBV7-3 and TRBJ2-2; TRBD2 aligns across 8 bases. The CDR3 loop is CASSLRGGWNTGELFF. The CDR3 DNA reads TGTGCCAGCAGCCTCCGGGGGGGATGGAACACCGGGGAGCTGTTTTTT. The full variable domain, its missing parts supplied by reference TRBV7-3 and TRBJ2-2, is GAGVSQTPSNKVTEKGKYVELRCDPISGHTALYWYRQSLGQGPEFLIYFQGTGAADDSGLPNDRFFAVRPEGSVSTLKIQRTERGDSAVYLCASSLRGGWNTGELFFGEGSRLTVL.